These 29 T cell receptor beta chains share one sample of origin, sequenced in a study of blood T cell repertoires in COVID-19. Measured with immunoSEQ multiplex PCR; TCRdb has only the in-frame clones, and not every one. The sample includes about 200,000 clones, around 85% seen only once; the top ten take 2% to 2.5%. Sequences were obtained from peripheral blood. The receptors originated from a woman aged 50 to 60 with acute or convalescent COVID-19.

This clone appeared once. The genes are TRBV18 and TRBJ2-1; TRBD2 agrees at 8 bases. The CDR3 has 13 amino acids. The germline gives CDR1 KGHSH, CDR2 LQKENI. Trimming removed 3 bases from V and 8 bases from J; junction bases left unmatched: 3. The CDR3 here is CASSPGLDDEQFF. CDR3 bases: TGTGCCAGCTCACCGGGACTAGACGATGAGCAGTTCTTC.

This chain uses TRBV18 with TRBJ1-1; D remains ambiguous. CDR3 length: 14 amino acids. Germline assignment: CDR1 KGHSH and CDR2 LQKENI. V was pared by 5 bases and J by 4 bases, with 14 bases between. CDR3 nucleotide sequence: TGTGCCAGCTCAAGCTCGGTCTCGAGCACTGAAGCTTTCTTT. This translates into CASSSSVSSTEAFF.

The chain is built from TRBV14 and TRBJ2-2; 8 bases fit TRBD1. Germline V gene sequence: CDR1 SGHDN, CDR2 FVKESK. CDR3 length: 18 amino acids. After removal of 3 bases from V and 1 base from J, the junction contained 10 bases not matched to a gene. The CDR3 region has the DNA TGTGCCAGCAGCCACCCATATTTGGGACAGGAGAACACCGGGGAGCTGTTTTTT. This codes for CASSHPYLGQENTGELFF.

This clone was detected only a few times. This rearrangement joins TRBV6-2 or TRBV6-3 to TRBJ1-5; the D gene is possibly TRBD1 (6 bases). Trimming cost V 6 bases and J 4 bases, with 16 bases left between them. The CDR3 is made up of 15 amino acids. Germline V CDR1 and CDR2: MNHEY, SVGEGT. CDR3 sequence (DNA): TGTGCCAGCAGCGATGGACCAGGGGTTAATCAGCCCCAGCATTTT. Translated, it gives CASSDGPGVNQPQHF.

The chain couples TRBV19 to TRBJ2-7; 9 bases agree with TRBD1. Losses at the gene ends were 3 bases for V and 2 bases for J; bases not matched to a gene: 11. There are 17 residues in the CDR3. From germline, CDR1 is LNHDA and CDR2 SQIVND (reference sequence). CDR3: CASSIAHRDRDPYEQYF. CDR3 in DNA: TGTGCCAGTAGTATTGCGCACCGGGACAGGGATCCCTACGAGCAGTACTTC. The whole variable domain, remainder taken from reference TRBV19 and TRBJ2-7, is DGGITQSPKYLFRKEGQNVTLSCEQNLNHDAMYWYRQDPGQGLRLIYYSQIVNDFQKGDIAEGYSVSREKKESFPLTVTSAQKNPTAFYLCASSIAHRDRDPYEQYFGPGTRLTVT.

This rearrangement joins TRBV5-5 to TRBJ2-7; a weak D match, TRBD1 (6 bases). CDR1 is SGHKS and CDR2 is YYEKEE in the germline V gene (reference sequence). The V end was cut by 2 bases, the J end by 2 bases, with 11 bases between. The CDR3 runs to 14 residues. In DNA form, the CDR3 reads TGTGCCAGCAGCTTAACAGGGTTCCCCTACGAGCAGTACTTC. It codes for CASSLTGFPYEQYF.

As DNA, the CDR3 is TGTGCCAGCTCACCAGTAGGAGGCCGGGGCCAAGAGACCCAGTACTTC. Its protein is CASSPVGGRGQETQYF. This chain links TRBV18 with TRBJ2-5; maybe TRBD2 (5 bases). CDR3 length: 16 residues. V was clipped by 2 bases and J by 1 base, with 14 bases between them. Per germline, CDR1 KGHSH and CDR2 LQKENI. The full variable domain, its missing parts supplied by reference TRBV18 and TRBJ2-5, is NAGVMQNPRHLVRRRGQEARLRCSPMKGHSHVYWYRQLPEEGLKFMVYLQKENIIDESGMPKERFSAEFPKEGPSILRIQQVVRGDSAAYFCASSPVGGRGQETQYFGPGTRLLVL.

This chain connects TRBV19 to TRBJ2-1; TRBD2 is a possible D gene (6 bases). Per germline, CDR1 LNHDA and CDR2 SQIVND (reference sequence). The V end lost 10 bases, the J end lost 0 bases, and 16 bases lay between the germline ends. The CDR3 has 15 amino acids. Here the CDR3 DNA reads TGTGCCACCGGAAAAGCGGGTGCCTCCTACAATGAGCAGTTCTTC. It yields the protein CATGKAGASYNEQFF.

This rearrangement joins TRBV25-1 to TRBJ1-4; TRBD1 aligns across 7 bases. The CDR3 has 16 amino acids. Germline V gene data show CDR1 as MGHDK and CDR2 as SYGVNS. J gave up 7 bases and V 2 bases, and 10 bases lay outside the gene matches. In DNA form, the CDR3 reads TGTGCCAGCAGTGAAACGGGAGGGGGCTGGGTTGAAAAACTGTTTTTT. Protein product: CASSETGGGWVEKLFF. Variable domain in full (rest from reference TRBV25-1 and TRBJ1-4): EADIYQTPRYLVIGTGKKITLECSQTMGHDKMYWYQQDPGMELHLIHYSYGVNSTEKGDLSSESTVSRIRTEHFPLTLESARPSHTSQYLCASSETGGGWVEKLFFGSGTQLSVL.

This clone was recorded only once. DNA of the CDR3: TGCGCCAGCAGCTTGCAGGGGAATGAAAAACTGTTTTTT. Translating it yields CASSLQGNEKLFF. J is TRBJ1-4 and V is TRBV5-1, with D tentatively TRBD1 (6 bases). CDR1 and CDR2 (germline): SGHRS, YFSETQ. The CDR3 extends over 13 amino acids. Trimming took off 1 base at V and 5 bases at J, with 6 bases between the two ends.

The chain is built from TRBV5-4 and TRBJ2-7, with 7 bases fitting TRBD1. The CDR3 is made up of 13 amino acids. Per germline, CDR1 SGHNT and CDR2 YYREEE (reference sequence). Trimming at V came to 5 bases and at J to 2 bases, leaving 4 bases not matched to a gene. The CDR3 loop reads CASSRDSTYEQYF. In DNA, the CDR3 is TGTGCCAGCAGTCGGGACAGTACCTACGAGCAGTACTTC.

This chain connects TRBV7-2 to TRBJ1-6; D unclear. With 3 bases removed from V and 0 bases from J, the gap between germline ends came to 3 bases. Germline loops: CDR1 SGHTA, CDR2 FQGNSA. The CDR3 spans 14 residues. Here the CDR3 reads CASSFSSYNSPLHF. CDR3 in DNA: TGTGCCAGCAGCTTTAGCTCCTATAATTCACCCCTCCACTTT. The whole variable domain, filled in from reference TRBV7-2 and TRBJ1-6, reads GAGVSQSPSNKVTEKGKDVELRCDPISGHTALYWYRQSLGQGLEFLIYFQGNSAPDKSGLPSDRFSAERTGGSVSTLTIQRTQQEDSAVYLCASSFSSYNSPLHFGNGTRLTVT.

V and J are TRBV3-1 (or the pseudogene TRBV3-2) and TRBJ2-5, with 7 positions matching TRBD1. With 5 bases clipped from V and 1 base from J, the junction kept 4 bases outside the gene matches. The CDR3 is 14 residues long. The germline CDR1 and CDR2 sequences are LGHDT and YNNKEL (reference sequence). The CDR3 spells CASSYRTGQETQYF. The CDR3 nucleotides read TGTGCCAGCAGCTACCGGACAGGCCAAGAGACCCAGTACTTC.

The chain employs TRBV5-1 and TRBJ2-5; TRBD2 aligns across 12 bases. V lost 4 bases to trimming and J lost 1 base; unmatched junction nucleotides: 5. Germline-derived CDR1 and CDR2 are SGHRS and YFSETQ. The CDR3 length is 16 residues. This chain's CDR3 is CASSVPGLAGQETQYF. For the CDR3, the DNA is TGCGCCAGCAGCGTACCGGGACTAGCGGGCCAAGAGACCCAGTACTTC.

To note about this clone: The junction and the germline gene differ at one end; a read error may be behind it. The chain has TRBV5-5 and TRBJ1-6; a weak D match, TRBD1 (5 bases). The CDR3 sequence is 18 residues long. Germline CDR1 reads SGHKS; CDR2 reads YYEKEE (reference sequence). CDR3: CARSFGGVRGSRSSPLHF. In DNA form, the CDR3 reads TGTGCCCGCAGCTTCGGGGGGGTACGGGGAAGCCGAAGTTCACCCCTCCACTTT.

The chain has TRBV6-5 and TRBJ1-5, with TRBD1 matching over 10 bases. CDR3 length: 14 residues. CDR1 is MNHEY and CDR2 is SVGAGI in the germline V gene. With 6 bases clipped from V and 6 bases from J, the junction kept 5 bases outside the gene matches. CDR3 in amino acids: CASSRQGAGQPQHF. As DNA, the CDR3 is TGTGCCAGCAGCAGACAGGGGGCCGGTCAGCCCCAGCATTTT.

This chain joins TRBV6-2 or TRBV6-3 and TRBJ2-7, with 9 positions matching TRBD2. The CDR3 contains 16 residues. The V gene's germline CDR1 is MNHEY and CDR2 SVGEGT. Trimming cost V 6 bases and J 3 bases; bases outside gene matches: 12. As DNA, the CDR3 is TGTGCCAGCAGCACCTTTCTAGCGGGGCGTCTCTACGAGCAGTACTTC. Its protein product is CASSTFLAGRLYEQYF.

This chain connects TRBV29-1 to TRBJ2-7, with D hard to call. The CDR3 spans 12 residues. Germline V gene sequence: CDR1 SQVTM, CDR2 ANQGSEA. V was pared by 1 base and J by 7 bases, with 11 bases between. In DNA, the CDR3 is TGCAGCGTTGAAGGGCCCCGGCGGGAGCAGTACTTC. It specifies CSVEGPRREQYF.

V and J are TRBV18 and TRBJ2-7; D is perhaps TRBD2 (6 bases). V was shortened by 1 base and J by 0 bases, with 19 bases between the two germline ends. From germline, CDR1 is KGHSH and CDR2 LQKENI. The CDR3 is made up of 18 amino acids. CDR3 nucleotides: TGTGCCAGCTCACCACTTCATGGGGGGATCCGAAGCTCCTACGAGCAGTACTTC. Protein sequence: CASSPLHGGIRSSYEQYF.

This chain joins TRBV5-5 and TRBJ2-7; 7 nucleotides line up with TRBD1. The trim removed 6 bases at V and 3 bases at J, leaving 15 bases unmatched. The CDR3 consists of 16 residues. Germline V gene data show CDR1 as SGHKS and CDR2 as YYEKEE (reference sequence). The CDR3 nucleotides read TGTGCCAGCAACAGGCCAGGGCAGGGGGAGCGCTACGAGCAGTACTTC. Amino acid sequence: CASNRPGQGERYEQYF.

V and J are TRBV10-3 and TRBJ2-2; D might be TRBD1 (6 bases). The V and J ends lost 11 bases and 6 bases respectively, with 19 bases between them. Germline CDR1 ENHRY, CDR2 SYGVKD. CDR3 size: 14 residues. CDR3: CAGSRTALPGELFF. CDR3 DNA sequence: TGTGCCGGCTCTCGGACAGCCCTCCCCGGGGAGCTGTTTTTT.

The chain combines TRBV11-3 with TRBJ2-2; tentatively, D is TRBD1 (6 bases). Germline V CDR1 and CDR2: SGHNT, YENEEA. V lost 4 bases and J lost 1, with 13 bases in between. CDR3 length: 16 amino acids. The CDR3 DNA is TGTGCCAGCAGCTCAAACAGGGTGATGAACACCGGGGAGCTGTTTTTT. Translating gives CASSSNRVMNTGELFF.

This chain joins TRBV4-3 and TRBJ2-1; 13 positions match TRBD2. From germline, CDR1 is LGHNA and CDR2 YSLEER. There are 16 residues in the CDR3. V lost 3 bases to trimming and J lost 8 bases; unmatched junction nucleotides: 7. Written as DNA, the CDR3 is TGCGCCAGCAGCCAGCGCCCCGGACTAGCGGGAGATGAGCAGTTCTTC. It is translated as CASSQRPGLAGDEQFF.

This chain joins TRBV5-5 and TRBJ2-2; TRBD1 aligns across 9 bases. Germline V gene sequence: CDR1 SGHKS, CDR2 YYEKEE (reference sequence). The CDR3 loop spans 17 amino acids. With 0 bases clipped from V and 4 bases from J, the junction kept 7 bases outside the gene matches. CDR3 coding DNA: TGTGCCAGCAGCTTGGTTTCCACAGGGGGCGCCACCGGGGAGCTGTTTTTT. Protein sequence: CASSLVSTGGATGELFF.

V gene TRBV6-5 combines with J gene TRBJ2-1, with D perhaps matching TRBD1 (7 bases). CDR1 and CDR2 (germline): MNHEY, SVGAGI. The germline V and J ends were trimmed by 7 bases and 7 bases, with 17 bases remaining between them. The CDR3 has 14 residues. The CDR3: CASTPLPGGNEQFF. For the CDR3, the DNA is TGTGCCAGCACCCCGCTCCCAGGGGGGAATGAGCAGTTCTTC.

The rearrangement joins TRBV6-5 to TRBJ2-1; D call uncertain. Germline assignment: CDR1 MNHEY and CDR2 SVGAGI. This CDR3 comprises 12 residues. Trimming left V 5 bases short and J 4 bases short, with 6 bases between. The CDR3 DNA reads as TGTGCCAGCAGTAGCGAGTACAATGAGCAGTTCTTC. Its translation: CASSSEYNEQFF.

This rearrangement joins TRBV15 to TRBJ2-3; D might be TRBD2 (6 bases). V was clipped by 5 bases and J by 3 bases, with 9 bases between them. Germline CDR1 and CDR2: LNHNV and YYDKDF (reference sequence). The CDR3 runs 13 residues. DNA of the CDR3: TGTGCCACCAGCCGACTAGTGACAGATACGCAGTATTTT. Protein sequence: CATSRLVTDTQYF. The variable domain in full, completed from reference TRBV15 and TRBJ2-3, reads DAMVIQNPRYQVTQFGKPVTLSCSQTLNHNVMYWYQQKSSQAPKLLFHYYDKDFNNEADTPDNFQSRRPNTSFCFLDIRSPGLGDTAMYLCATSRLVTDTQYFGPGTRLTVL.

Worth noting for this clone: Other DNA sequences of this sample code for an identical CDR3. The chain links TRBV10-3 to TRBJ2-1, with 8 positions matching TRBD2. This CDR3 is 16 amino acids long. Germline V lookup: CDR1 ENHRY, CDR2 SYGVKD. The ends lost 7 bases at V and 0 bases at J; junction bases unmatched: 8. The CDR3 bases are TGTGCCATCACAAAGTCGGGGGGGAGCTCCTACAATGAGCAGTTCTTC. Its protein is CAITKSGGSSYNEQFF.

The chain uses TRBV10-2 and TRBJ1-1; 8 bases align to TRBD1. J was trimmed by 10 bases and V by 1 base; bases with no gene match: 2. Germline CDR1 WSHSY, CDR2 SAAADI. The CDR3 is made up of 12 amino acids. CDR3 residues: CASSEFTGGAFF. CDR3 in DNA: TGCGCCAGCAGTGAGTTCACAGGGGGAGCTTTCTTT.